Listed below are T cell receptor beta chains from one sample, sequenced in a study of regulatory T cells in long-lasting Graves disease. Each CDR3 protein is one row after TCRdb ran MiXCR on the multiplex PCR reads. The sample consists of a few hundred thousand distinct CDR3 sequences, roughly 10% of them appearing once. These data were also filed under a second study, of T cells in Graves' hyperthyroidism and ophthalmopathy.

The specimen comprised peripheral blood mononuclear cells (PBMCs), sampled at new diagnosis, from a patient treated with antithyroid drugs. These receptors came from a woman in her late teens or twenties with Graves disease. Both conserved end residues are part of each CDR3. A D gene is named only where the DNA matches it firmly. Where a row states a size, it is once, few, many or the class of an expanded clone; other rows omit it.

>many|NA|TRBJ2-3|TRBV12-3/TRBV12-4
TGTGCCAGCAGTCCCGGGACTCAGAGCACAGATACGCAGTATTTT
CASSPGTQSTDTQYF
>many|TRBD2|TRBJ2-1|TRBV3-1
TGTGCCAGCAGCCAAGAAGGGAGCGGGGGTGAGCAGTTCTTC
CASSQEGSGGEQFF
>NA|NA|TRBJ1-6|TRBV11-2
TGTGCCAGCAGCCTCGGACACCGAGATAATTCACCCCTCCACTTT
CASSLGHRDNSPLHF
>NA|TRBD1|TRBJ2-5|TRBV7-2
TGTGCCAGCAGCCTTCTTGCCGGGACAGGTCAAGAGACCCAGTACTTC
CASSLLAGTGQETQYF
>few|NA|TRBJ2-5|TRBV7-2
TGTGCCAGCAGCTTAGTTGTGACCAGGGGGGTGGAGACCCAGTACTTC
CASSLVVTRGVETQYF
>many|TRBD1|TRBJ2-1|TRBV25-1
TGTGCCAGCAGGGTTCAGGGGGTGGCTAAGAGCTCCTACAATGAGCAGTTCTTC
CASRVQGVAKSSYNEQFF
>many|NA|TRBJ1-2|TRBV28
TGTGCCAGCGGCCGGGGGCCGGCAGCCCAAAACTATGGCTACACCTTC
CASGRGPAAQNYGYTF
>many|NA|TRBJ2-5|TRBV4-1
TGCGCCAGCAGCCCGGACTATCAGCAAGAGACCCAGTACTTC
CASSPDYQQETQYF
>many|NA|TRBJ2-7|TRBV29-1
TGCAGCGTTGAAAGTGTGGGCGAGCAGTACTTC
CSVESVGEQYF
>many|NA|TRBJ2-7|TRBV4-3
TGCGCCAGCGGAGGAAGGAGCGAGCAGTACTTC
CASGGRSEQYF
>few|NA|TRBJ2-3|TRBV15
TGTGCCACCAGCGTCAGCAGGAGCACAGATACGCAGTATTTT
CATSVSRSTDTQYF
>few|NA|TRBJ2-1|TRBV5-1
TGCGCCAGCAGCAAATACCCGGCACCCAATGAGCAGTTCTTC
CASSKYPAPNEQFF
>many|TRBD1|TRBJ2-7|TRBV20-1
TGCAGTGCTCACAGGACAGGGGTATCCTACGAGCAGTACTTC
CSAHRTGVSYEQYF
>few|TRBD2|TRBJ2-1|TRBV19
TGTGCCAGTAGCCGCGTGCCTAGCGGGTACAATGAGCAGTTCTTC
CASSRVPSGYNEQFF
>few|TRBD2|TRBJ2-2|TRBV20-1
TGCAGTGCCCTGGGACTAGCGGGGGGTAGGACCGGGGAGCTGTTTTTT
CSALGLAGGRTGELFF
>NA|NA|TRBJ2-5|TRBV20-1
TGCAGTGCTAGAGGGGGATTGACTCCTCGAGAGACCCAGTACTTC
CSARGGLTPRETQYF
>many|TRBD1|TRBJ1-2|TRBV5-6
TGTGCCAGCAGCTGGACCGGGACAGACTATGGCTACACCTTC
CASSWTGTDYGYTF
>few|NA|TRBJ1-6|TRBV6-1
TGTGCTACACGGGGGATGAGATCTTATAATTCACGCCTCCACTTT
CATRGMRSYNSRLHF
>many|NA|TRBJ2-2|TRBV12-5
TGTGCTAGTGGTTCGGACCTGAACACCGGGGAGCTGTTTTTT
CASGSDLNTGELFF
>NA|TRBD1|TRBJ2-5|TRBV3-1
TGTGCCAGTGACCAGGGGGACCGCCCAGAGACCCAGTACTTC
CASDQGDRPETQYF
>many|NA|TRBJ2-3|TRBV27
TGTGCCAGCAGTCCCAGGCCCGCCCCCGCAGTAGATTTT
CASSPRPAPAVDF
>few|NA|TRBJ1-3|TRBV10-1
TGCGCCAGCAGTCCTTGGGACCGAGTCTCTGGAAACACCATATATTTT
CASSPWDRVSGNTIYF
>many|NA|TRBJ2-5|TRBV18
TGTGCCAGCTCACCACCGAGTGACAGCCAGGGGTCAGAGACCCAGTACTTC
CASSPPSDSQGSETQYF
>NA|TRBD1|TRBJ1-1|TRBV7-9
TGTGCCAGCAGCTTGGACAGGGAAAAGGCTTATACTGAAGCTTTCTTT
CASSLDREKAYTEAFF
>few|NA|TRBJ1-3|TRBV12-3/TRBV12-4
TGTGCCAGCAGTTTCATGACCGGCCGCGGAAACACCATATATTTT
CASSFMTGRGNTIYF
>NA|TRBD2|TRBJ2-3|TRBV2
TGTGCCAGCAGAGAAACCGGGACTAGCGGCACAGATACGCAGTATTTT
CASRETGTSGTDTQYF
>NA|NA|TRBJ1-2|TRBV4-3
TGCGCCAGCAGCCAAGCAATATGGAGCTATGGCTACACCTTC
CASSQAIWSYGYTF